This T cell receptor beta chain derives from a study of pediatric ulcerative colitis. The study, taken as a whole, reports: Repertoires came from total lymphocyte DNA, not specific subsets.

This clone was recorded a few times. The target antigen is unknown. Sequencing used immunoSEQ multiplex PCR; TCRdb keeps in-frame clones, though not all of them. The sample yields about 35,000 clones, about 81% seen once. The rectum was sampled with one to two pinch biopsies at colonoscopy. Trimming took off 4 bases at V and 1 base at J, with 10 bases between the two ends. This CDR3 comprises 14 residues. Germline V CDR1 and CDR2: MGHRA, YSYEKL. The sample taken for sequencing was gut tissue. J is TRBJ1-1 and V is TRBV4-1; D remains unclear. This clonotype was obtained from a boy under 18 with mild ulcerative colitis. The CDR3 DNA follows: TGCGCCAGCAGCCTCCGGACGGCGAACACTGAAGCTTTCTTT. Its translation: CASSLRTANTEAFF.